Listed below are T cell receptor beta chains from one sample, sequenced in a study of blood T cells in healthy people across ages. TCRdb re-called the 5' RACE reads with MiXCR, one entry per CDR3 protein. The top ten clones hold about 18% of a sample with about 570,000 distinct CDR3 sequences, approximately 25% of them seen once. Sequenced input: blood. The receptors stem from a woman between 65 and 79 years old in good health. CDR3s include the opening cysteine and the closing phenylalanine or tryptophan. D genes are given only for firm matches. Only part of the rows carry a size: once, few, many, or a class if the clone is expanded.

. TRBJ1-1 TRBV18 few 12 TGTGCCAGCTCACAGGGCCCCACTGAAGCTTTCTTT CASSQGPTEAFF
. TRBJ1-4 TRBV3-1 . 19 TGTGCCAGCAGCCAAACCCGGGACCCCCATCGAAGGACTAATGAAAAACTGTTTTTT CASSQTRDPHRRTNEKLFF
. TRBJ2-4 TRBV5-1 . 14 TGCGCCAGCAGTAAGGACAGTCTAAAAAACATTCAGTACTTC CASSKDSLKNIQYF
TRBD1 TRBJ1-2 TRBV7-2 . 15 TGTGCCAGCAGCCTCATTCTAGGGACAGGGAATGGCTACACCTTC CASSLILGTGNGYTF
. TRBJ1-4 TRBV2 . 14 TGTGCCAGCAGTGGGGACGGACGAAATGAAAAACTGTTTTTT CASSGDGRNEKLFF
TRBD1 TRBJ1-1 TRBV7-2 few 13 TGTGCCAGCAGCTTAGGGGTGACAGGGAGAGCTTTCTTT CASSLGVTGRAFF
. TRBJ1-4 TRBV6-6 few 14 TGTGCCAGCAGTCAACAGGCTGTTAATGAAAAACTGTTTTTT CASSQQAVNEKLFF
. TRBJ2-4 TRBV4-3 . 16 TGCGCCAGCAGCCAAGGAGGTGTAATTGGAGGAAACATTCAGTACTTC CASSQGGVIGGNIQYF
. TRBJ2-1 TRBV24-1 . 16 TGTGCCACCAGTGACTCGTCTGCGGGGCCTAGAAATGAGCAGTTCTTC CATSDSSAGPRNEQFF
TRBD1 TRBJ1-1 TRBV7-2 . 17 TGTGCCAGCAGCTTAGGAAATGGGCAGGGGGTATTCCCTGAAGCTTTCTTT CASSLGNGQGVFPEAFF
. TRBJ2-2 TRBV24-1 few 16 TGTGCCACCAGTGATTTGGGTGGCGGAAACACCGGGGAGCTGTTTTTT CATSDLGGGNTGELFF
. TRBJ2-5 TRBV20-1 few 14 TGCAGTGCTAGGGCCCCCGGGGGTGGGGAGACCCAGTACTTC CSARAPGGGETQYF
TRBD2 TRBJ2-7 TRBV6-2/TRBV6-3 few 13 TGTGCCAGCAGGGAAGCGGGGGGAGACGAGCAGTACTTC CASREAGGDEQYF
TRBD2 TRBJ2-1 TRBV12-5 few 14 TGTGCTAGTGGTTTAGGGGAGGGGTGGAATGAGCAGTTCTTC CASGLGEGWNEQFF
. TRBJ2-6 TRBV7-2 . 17 TGTGCCAGCAGCAAAGAGCCTCAGGCCTCTGGGGCCAACGTCCTGACTTTC CASSKEPQASGANVLTF
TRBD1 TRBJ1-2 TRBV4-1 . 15 TGCGCCAGCAGCCAAGTAGAAGGGGGCTCAGCTGGCTACACCTTC CASSQVEGGSAGYTF
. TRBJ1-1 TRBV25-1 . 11 TGTGCCAGCAGTGAATCAAGCGCTACTTTCTTT CASSESSATFF